This is a list of T cell receptor beta chains from one sample in a study of Graves' ophthalmopathy and Graves' hyperthyroidism. TCRdb reprocessed the multiplex PCR reads with MiXCR, giving one entry per CDR3 protein. The table shows about 700,000 distinct CDR3 sequences, with around 40% occurring only once. The sequenced sample consisted of peripheral blood. The receptors shown here come from an adult man with Graves' ophthalmopathy. Both conserved end residues are part of each CDR3. D genes are given only for firm matches. Part of the rows lack a size; the others show once, few, many or a class for expanded clones.

clone size,V gene,J gene,D gene,CDR3 DNA,CDR3 protein
-,TRBV7-9,TRBJ1-1,TRBD1,TGTGCCAGCAGCTTACTGACAGGGAGGAGGTACACTGAAGCTTTCTTT,CASSLLTGRRYTEAFF
-,TRBV7-3,TRBJ2-2,-,TGTGCCAGCAGCTTAGTTCCTGGGAACACCGGGGAGCTGTTTTTT,CASSLVPGNTGELFF
few,TRBV9,TRBJ2-2,-,TGTGCCAGCAGCGTAGATCGAGACAGGCCATACACCGGGGAGCTGTTTTTT,CASSVDRDRPYTGELFF
-,TRBV6-1,TRBJ2-5,TRBD2,TGTGCCAGCAGTGCAAGCGGGGGTAATCAAGAGACCCAGTACTTC,CASSASGGNQETQYF
many,TRBV19,TRBJ1-1,-,TGTGCCAGTAGTGTGAGGGTCGAGACTGAAGCTTTCTTT,CASSVRVETEAFF
-,TRBV7-9,TRBJ1-2,-,TGTGCCAGCAGCTTAATAGCCGGGGGTGCCGGCTACACCTTC,CASSLIAGGAGYTF
many,TRBV10-3,TRBJ2-7,TRBD1,TGTGCCATCAGTGATACCGGGACAGAACACTACGAGCAGTACTTC,CAISDTGTEHYEQYF
many,TRBV20-1,TRBJ1-5,TRBD1,TGCAGTGCGGATACAGGGGTCTCAAATCAGCCCCAGCATTTT,CSADTGVSNQPQHF
-,TRBV27,TRBJ1-2,TRBD1,TGTGCCAGCAGTTTGTCGACAGGGGAATATGGCTACACCTTC,CASSLSTGEYGYTF
-,TRBV7-9,TRBJ2-3,-,TGTGCCAGCAGCCCGCAGACGGCCACAGATACGCAGTATTTT,CASSPQTATDTQYF